This TCR beta chain was captured by sequencing in a study of T cell repertoires in cytomegalovirus infection. TCRdb fed the reads into MiXCR, producing one record per CDR3 protein. The sample has more than 650,000 distinct CDR3 sequences, about a third seen once. This receptor was taken from a human donor in good health (CMV status not recorded). Some clones in this sample may be carry-over from other donors' samples. Sequencing was done on a sample of PBMCs.

The DNA of the CDR3 is TGTGCCAGCAGTTTAAAGGGACGGATTGAAAAACTGTTTTTT. It yields the protein CASSLKGRIEKLFF. The chain links TRBV27 to TRBJ1-4; a possible D gene is TRBD1 (5 bases). Trimming cost V 2 bases and J 7 bases, with 11 bases left between them. Germline V gives CDR1 MNHEY, CDR2 SMNVEV (reference sequence). The CDR3 covers 14 residues.